Presented here are 26 T cell receptor beta chains from one specimen sequenced in a study of OX40 agonist ivuxolimab in advanced cancers. TCRdb keeps only in-frame clones here, not all; method: immunoSEQ multiplex PCR. Among tens of thousands of clones, more than 65% were seen once, and the ten largest hold roughly 5.3%. This specimen was CD4+ or CD8+ T cells sorted from blood, taken in a trial of the OX40 agonist ivuxolimab. Receptor source: an adult with an advanced solid tumor such as melanoma, head and neck, liver or kidney cancer.

The chain has TRBV6-4 and TRBJ2-3, with no clear D. V lost 2 bases and J 0 bases, leaving 9 bases between the germline ends. Germline CDR1 reads MRHNA; CDR2 reads SNTAGT. There are 15 residues in the CDR3. CDR3: CASSDGILSTDTQYF. The DNA for the CDR3 is TGTGCCAGCAGTGACGGGATTTTAAGCACAGATACGCAGTATTTT.

This clone was observed a few times. The V call is TRBV6-9, the J call TRBJ2-7, with 13 bases lining up with TRBD2. The CDR3 spans 14 residues. V lost 5 bases, J lost 6 bases, and 4 bases stayed unmatched. Germline V gene data show CDR1 as MNHGY and CDR2 as SVAAGI. The CDR3 sequence is CASSLLAGGSEQYF. The CDR3 DNA follows: TGTGCCAGCAGTCTACTAGCGGGAGGGAGCGAGCAGTACTTC.

The V and J genes are TRBV19 and TRBJ1-3; no clear D gene. CDR3 length equals 13 residues. The V and J ends lost 9 bases and 8 bases respectively, with 17 bases between them. Germline V lookup: CDR1 LNHDA, CDR2 SQIVND (reference sequence). The CDR3 DNA is TGTGCCAGCGCCCCCGAATCGAGTGACACCATATATTTT. Its translation is CASAPESSDTIYF.

The CDR3 nucleotides are TGTGCCAGCAGCTTAGATACAGGCCTCTCTCGCTACACCTTC. It encodes CASSLDTGLSRYTF. This sequence joins TRBV11-2 and TRBJ1-2; D perhaps matches TRBD1 (5 bases). The CDR3 is 14 residues long. Germline-derived CDR1 and CDR2 are SGHAT and FQNNGV. The V end was cut by 0 bases, the J end by 9 bases, with 14 bases between.

The table lists this clone with a few counts. This rearrangement joins TRBV13 to TRBJ2-2; 9 bases agree with TRBD2. CDR1 is PRHDT, CDR2 FYEKMQ, per germline (reference sequence). The CDR3 consists of 17 residues. With V trimmed by 5 bases and J by 6 bases, 13 bases remained unmatched. In DNA, the CDR3 is TGTGCCAGCAGCCGACCCCCCGGACTAGCGATATCCGGGGAGCTGTTTTTT. The encoded protein is CASSRPPGLAISGELFF.

The genes are TRBV7-2 and TRBJ2-5; D may be TRBD1 or TRBD2 (6 bases each). The V end lost 4 bases, the J end lost 5 bases, and 23 bases lay between the germline ends. Germline-derived CDR1 and CDR2 are SGHTA and FQGNSA. The CDR3 runs 17 residues. The CDR3 DNA follows: TGTGCCAGCAGCTCCGCTGGGAGTGGCGGAGGGGGGGAGACCCAGTACTTC. It yields the protein CASSSAGSGGGGETQYF.

The genes are TRBV6-6 and TRBJ1-4, with no clear D. From germline, CDR1 is MNHNY and CDR2 SVGAGI (reference sequence). V was trimmed by 7 bases and J by 4 bases, leaving 16 bases between them. This CDR3 is built from 15 residues. The CDR3 coding sequence is TGTGCCAGCATCAAGCCCGGGGAACGTAATGAAAAACTGTTTTTT. Translation gives CASIKPGERNEKLFF.

The chain links TRBV20-1 to TRBJ1-3; D remains ambiguous. Germline CDR1 reads DFQATT; CDR2 reads SNEGSKA (reference sequence). There are 11 residues in the CDR3. Deletions cut 2 bases from V and 4 bases from J, with 3 bases between. The chain's CDR3 is CSARLGNTIYF. The CDR3 DNA is TGCAGTGCTAGATTGGGAAACACCATATATTTT.

This clone was recorded a few times. CDR3 coding DNA: TGTGCCAGCAGCTTAGTCGGTGGGACAATGGGGGCCAACGTCCTGACTTTC. It specifies CASSLVGGTMGANVLTF. The chain links TRBV7-8 to TRBJ2-6, with D possibly matching TRBD1 (6 bases). Germline lookup yields CDR1 SGHVS and CDR2 FQNEAQ. V was shortened by 1 base and J by 4 bases, with 14 bases between the two germline ends. The CDR3 runs 17 residues.

V usage is TRBV14 and J usage is TRBJ2-1; D is ambiguous. The CDR3 runs 13 residues. The V end lost 0 bases, the J end lost 4 bases, and 4 bases lay between the germline ends. CDR1 and CDR2 from the germline V gene are SGHDN and FVKESK. The CDR3 region has the DNA TGTGCCAGCAGCCAAGAGACATACAATGAGCAGTTCTTC. Encoded protein: CASSQETYNEQFF.

The rearrangement joins TRBV9 to TRBJ2-7; the match to TRBD1 covers 10 bases. The germline V gene encodes CDR1 SGDLS and CDR2 YYNGEE. The CDR3 loop spans 15 amino acids. V was clipped by 4 bases and J by 4 bases; unmatched bases: 8. The CDR3 bases are TGTGCCAGCAGCTACGGGACAGGGGCGGCATACGAGCAGTACTTC. Its protein product is CASSYGTGAAYEQYF.

The chain recombines TRBV4-3 with TRBJ2-7; D perhaps matches TRBD2 (5 bases). The CDR3 is 15 residues long. With 4 bases removed from V and 0 bases from J, the gap between germline ends came to 13 bases. The V gene's germline CDR1 is LGHNA and CDR2 YSLEER. In nucleotides, the CDR3 is TGCGCCAGCAGCCTCGGATCGGGGATCTCCTACGAGCAGTACTTC. Encoded protein: CASSLGSGISYEQYF.

The chain has TRBV2 and TRBJ2-1; 9 bases map to TRBD2. CDR3 length: 15 residues. In germline, CDR1 is SNHLY, CDR2 FYNNEI. After removal of 6 bases from V and 1 base from J, the junction contained 4 bases not matched to a gene. DNA for the CDR3: TGTGCCAGCAGATCGAGCGGGGGGTCCTACAATGAGCAGTTCTTC. Protein: CASRSSGGSYNEQFF. The full variable domain, its missing parts supplied by reference TRBV2 and TRBJ2-1, is EPEVTQTPSHQVTQMGQEVILRCVPISNHLYFYWYRQILGQKVEFLVSFYNNEISEKSEIFDDQFSVERPDGSNFTLKIRSTKLEDSAMYFCASRSSGGSYNEQFFGPGTRLTVL.

The CDR3 is CASSESASRPYEQYF. DNA for the CDR3: TGTGCCAGCAGTGAGAGTGCGTCTAGGCCCTACGAGCAGTACTTC. V usage is TRBV6-1 and J usage is TRBJ2-7; D remains ambiguous. CDR3 length: 15 amino acids. Germline CDR1 reads MNHNS; CDR2 reads SASEGT. Trimming left V 3 bases short and J 2 bases short, with 14 bases between.

This chain connects TRBV7-9 to TRBJ2-5, with D tentatively TRBD2 (6 bases). Per germline, CDR1 SEHNR and CDR2 FQNEAQ (reference sequence). The V end lost 5 bases, the J end lost 5 bases, and 24 bases lay between the germline ends. This CDR3 region has 17 residues. As DNA, the CDR3 is TGTGCCAGCAGCCCCCGGTCGCTAGCCGGGGGTGGGGAGACCCAGTACTTC. Its translation: CASSPRSLAGGGETQYF.

This chain connects TRBV11-2 to TRBJ1-1, with unresolved D. The CDR3 is made up of 15 amino acids. The germline gives CDR1 SGHAT, CDR2 FQNNGV. The V end was cut by 5 bases, the J end by 2 bases, with 15 bases between. In DNA form, the CDR3 reads TGTGCCAGCAGCCCTGAACGGGAGGCTAACACTGAAGCTTTCTTT. Its protein is CASSPEREANTEAFF.

The chain employs TRBV19 and TRBJ2-3; possibly TRBD1 for D (5 bases). The CDR3 length is 12 residues. Germline V CDR1 and CDR2: LNHDA, SQIVND (reference sequence). CDR3 sequence reads: CRGHRFRDTQYF. The CDR3 DNA is TGTCGAGGACACAGGTTTAGGGATACGCAGTATTTT.

V usage is TRBV5-1 and J usage is TRBJ2-5, with D maybe TRBD1 (6 bases). Trimming took off 4 bases at V and 0 bases at J, with 16 bases between the two ends. This CDR3 spans 16 amino acids. CDR1 is SGHRS and CDR2 is YFSETQ in the germline V gene. CDR3 nucleotide sequence: TGCGCCAGCAGCATGCCCCGGGACAAGTACCAAGAGACCCAGTACTTC. Residues: CASSMPRDKYQETQYF.

V gene TRBV4-1 combines with J gene TRBJ2-7, with TRBD1 identical over 11 bases. Per germline, CDR1 MGHRA and CDR2 YSYEKL. V lost 8 bases, J lost 6 bases, and 9 bases stayed unmatched. The CDR3 is made up of 14 amino acids. The CDR3, as DNA: TGCGCCAGCCGGGGGACAGGGGGGTCTGGCGAGCAGTACTTC. Its protein is CASRGTGGSGEQYF.

This chain links TRBV5-1 with TRBJ1-4; D remains ambiguous. CDR1 is SGHRS and CDR2 is YFSETQ in the germline V gene. Trimming took 0 bases from V and 7 from J, leaving 13 bases between them. The CDR3 loop spans 15 amino acids. CDR3 sequence reads: CASSLEANSGEKLFF. The CDR3 region has the DNA TGCGCCAGCAGCTTGGAGGCTAACTCAGGTGAAAAACTGTTTTTT. Using reference TRBV5-1 and TRBJ1-4 for the parts outside the CDR3, the full variable domain is KAGVTQTPRYLIKTRGQQVTLSCSPISGHRSVSWYQQTPGQGLQFLFEYFSETQRNKGNFPGRFSGRQFSNSRSEMNVSTLELGDSALYLCASSLEANSGEKLFFGSGTQLSVL.

This clone was found a few times. The chain employs TRBV27 and TRBJ2-3; 10 nucleotides match TRBD2. Germline CDR1 is MNHEY and CDR2 is SMNVEV (reference sequence). V lost 7 bases to trimming and J lost 7 bases; unmatched junction nucleotides: 8. The CDR3 spans 14 residues. CDR3 residues: CASKTSGASYTQYF. The CDR3, as DNA: TGTGCCAGCAAAACTAGCGGGGCCTCCTATACGCAGTATTTT.

This clone was seen a handful of times. This chain uses TRBV7-2 with TRBJ2-1; D gene unclear. Trimming removed 0 bases from V and 5 bases from J, with 14 bases in between. Germline loops: CDR1 SGHTA, CDR2 FQGNSA. The CDR3 has 16 residues. CDR3 protein: CASSLALMSLDNEQFF. For the CDR3, the DNA is TGTGCCAGCAGCTTAGCGCTAATGTCTTTGGACAATGAGCAGTTCTTC.

The V call is TRBV5-4, the J call TRBJ1-4; a weak D match, TRBD1 (5 bases). Germline V gives CDR1 SGHNT, CDR2 YYREEE (reference sequence). Trimming removed 3 bases from V and 5 bases from J, with 14 bases in between. The CDR3 consists of 15 residues. CDR3 protein: CASSSDGRGNEKLFF. Here the CDR3 DNA reads TGTGCCAGCAGCTCTGACGGACGGGGGAATGAAAAACTGTTTTTT.

This clone has just one count. The chain is built from TRBV5-1 and TRBJ1-1; no reliable D call. V lost 8 bases and J lost 2, with 13 bases in between. CDR1 and CDR2 (germline): SGHRS, YFSETQ. CDR3 size: 13 residues. CDR3 DNA: TGCGCCAGTAAACCAGACGGAAACACTGAAGCTTTCTTT. It specifies CASKPDGNTEAFF.

The chain is built from TRBV18 and TRBJ2-1; 7 bases match TRBD2. From germline, CDR1 is KGHSH and CDR2 LQKENI. V shed 1 base, J shed 5 bases, and the junction held 11 bases outside the gene matches. The CDR3 runs 17 residues. The CDR3 protein is CASSPRAGTPGNNEQFF. Here the CDR3 DNA reads TGTGCCAGCTCACCACGAGCGGGAACCCCCGGGAACAATGAGCAGTTCTTC.

The chain recombines TRBV6-1 with TRBJ1-1; D is ambiguous. V lost 3 bases and J 1 base, leaving 12 bases between the germline ends. This CDR3 has 15 amino acids. From germline, CDR1 is MNHNS and CDR2 SASEGT. CDR3 amino acids: CASSDNTAGNTEAFF. The CDR3 region has the DNA TGTGCCAGCAGTGATAACACGGCCGGGAACACTGAAGCTTTCTTT.